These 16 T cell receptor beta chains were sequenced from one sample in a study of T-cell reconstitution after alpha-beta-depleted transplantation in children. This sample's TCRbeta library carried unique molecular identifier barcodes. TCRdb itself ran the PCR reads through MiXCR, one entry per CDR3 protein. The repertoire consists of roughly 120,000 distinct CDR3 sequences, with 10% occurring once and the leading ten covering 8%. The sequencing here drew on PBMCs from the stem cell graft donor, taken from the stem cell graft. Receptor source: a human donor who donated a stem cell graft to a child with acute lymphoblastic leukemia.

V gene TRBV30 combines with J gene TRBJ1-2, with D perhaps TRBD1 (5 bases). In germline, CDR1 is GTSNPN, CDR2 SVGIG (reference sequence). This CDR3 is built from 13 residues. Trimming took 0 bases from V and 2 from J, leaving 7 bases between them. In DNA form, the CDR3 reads TGTGCCTGGAGTGTATGGGGGAACTATGGCTACACCTTC. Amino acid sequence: CAWSVWGNYGYTF.

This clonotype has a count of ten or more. The DNA of the CDR3 is TGTGCCAGCAGCTCATTTGGACCCCAAACTGAAGCTTTCTTT. Protein sequence: CASSSFGPQTEAFF. The rearrangement links TRBV7-3 to TRBJ1-1; D not resolved. Germline V gene data show CDR1 as SGHTA and CDR2 as FQGTGA. The V end was cut by 4 bases, the J end by 5 bases, with 14 bases between. CDR3 length equals 14 residues.

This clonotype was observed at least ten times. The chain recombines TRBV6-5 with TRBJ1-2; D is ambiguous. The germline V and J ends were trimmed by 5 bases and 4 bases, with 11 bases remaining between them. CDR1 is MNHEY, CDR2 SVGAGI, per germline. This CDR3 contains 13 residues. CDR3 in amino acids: CASSPRTSYGYTF. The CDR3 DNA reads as TGTGCCAGCAGTCCTCGGACTTCCTATGGCTACACCTTC.

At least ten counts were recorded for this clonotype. CDR3 coding DNA: TGTGCCATCAGTGAGTCGGGGGCCGAAGTTGTGCAGTTCTTC. It specifies CAISESGAEVVQFF. The rearrangement links TRBV10-3 to TRBJ2-1; possibly TRBD1 for D (6 bases). The V and J ends lost 0 bases and 12 bases respectively, with 15 bases between them. Germline CDR1 and CDR2: ENHRY and SYGVKD. The CDR3 covers 14 residues.

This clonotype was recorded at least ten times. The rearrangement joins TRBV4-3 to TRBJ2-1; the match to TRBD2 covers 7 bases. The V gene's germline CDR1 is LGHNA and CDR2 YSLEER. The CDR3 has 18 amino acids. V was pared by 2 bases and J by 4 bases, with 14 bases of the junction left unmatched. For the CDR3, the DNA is TGCGCCAGCAGCCAACAATTAGGGACTACCCGGAAGTACAATGAGCAGTTCTTC. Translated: CASSQQLGTTRKYNEQFF.

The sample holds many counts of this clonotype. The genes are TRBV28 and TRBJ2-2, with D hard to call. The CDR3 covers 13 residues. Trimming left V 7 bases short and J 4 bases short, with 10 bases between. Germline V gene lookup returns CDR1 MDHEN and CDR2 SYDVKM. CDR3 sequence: CASTVESTGELFF. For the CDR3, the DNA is TGTGCCAGCACCGTGGAGAGCACCGGGGAGCTGTTTTTT.

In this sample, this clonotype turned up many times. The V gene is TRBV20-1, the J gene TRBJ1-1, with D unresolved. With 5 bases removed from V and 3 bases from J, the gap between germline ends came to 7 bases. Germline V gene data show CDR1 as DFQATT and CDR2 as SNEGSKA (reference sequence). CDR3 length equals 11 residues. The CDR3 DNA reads TGCAGTGCTCTTGCGGACACTGAAGCTTTCTTT. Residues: CSALADTEAFF.

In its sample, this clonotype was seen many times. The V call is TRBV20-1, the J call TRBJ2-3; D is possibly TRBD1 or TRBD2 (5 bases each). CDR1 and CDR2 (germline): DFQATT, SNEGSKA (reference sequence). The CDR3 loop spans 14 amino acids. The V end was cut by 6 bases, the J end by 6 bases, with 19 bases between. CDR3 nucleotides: TGCAGTGCCCGAGAGGGGCCGGGGTGGGATACGCAGTATTTT. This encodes CSAREGPGWDTQYF.

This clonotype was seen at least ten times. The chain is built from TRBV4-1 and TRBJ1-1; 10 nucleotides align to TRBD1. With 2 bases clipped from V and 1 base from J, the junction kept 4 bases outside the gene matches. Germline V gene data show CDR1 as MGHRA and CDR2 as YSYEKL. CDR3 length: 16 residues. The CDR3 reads CASSQPTGGRNTEAFF. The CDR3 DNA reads TGCGCCAGCAGCCAACCGACAGGGGGCAGGAACACTGAAGCTTTCTTT.

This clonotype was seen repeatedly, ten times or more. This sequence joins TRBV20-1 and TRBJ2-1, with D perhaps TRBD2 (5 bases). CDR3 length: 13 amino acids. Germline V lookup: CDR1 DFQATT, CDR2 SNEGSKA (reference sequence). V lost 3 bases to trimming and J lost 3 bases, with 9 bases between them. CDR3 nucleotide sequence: TGCAGTGCTAGTCCCGGGGTCTACAATGAGCAGTTCTTC. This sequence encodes CSASPGVYNEQFF.

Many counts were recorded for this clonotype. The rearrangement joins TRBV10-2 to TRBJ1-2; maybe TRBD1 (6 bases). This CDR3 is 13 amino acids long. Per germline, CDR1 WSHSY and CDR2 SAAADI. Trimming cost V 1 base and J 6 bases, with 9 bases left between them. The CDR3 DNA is TGCGCCAGCAGTGAGTGGGGGGCTAATGGCTACACCTTC. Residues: CASSEWGANGYTF.

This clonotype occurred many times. The CDR3 spells CASSPPAPENTGELFF. The CDR3, as DNA: TGCGCCAGCAGCCCACCAGCCCCCGAAAACACCGGGGAGCTGTTTTTT. The genes are TRBV4-1 and TRBJ2-2; D gene unclear. Trimming took 4 bases from V and 2 from J, leaving 14 bases between them. Germline lookup yields CDR1 MGHRA and CDR2 YSYEKL. The length of the CDR3 is 16 residues.

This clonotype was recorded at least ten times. The CDR3 here is CASSPGQGNNQPQHF. The DNA for the CDR3 is TGTGCCAGCAGTCCAGGACAGGGTAACAATCAGCCCCAGCATTTT. This chain links TRBV7-9 with TRBJ1-5, with 8 bases identical to TRBD1. The CDR3 spans 15 residues. The germline V gene encodes CDR1 SEHNR and CDR2 FQNEAQ (reference sequence). Unmatched junction bases numbered 7, after V lost 6 bases and J lost 3 bases.

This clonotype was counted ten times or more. In nucleotides, the CDR3 is TGTGCCAGCAGCGCCGACGCCGGGACAGGCCCAATCGGGGAGCTGTTTTTT. As protein: CASSADAGTGPIGELFF. The chain employs TRBV9 and TRBJ2-2; 8 nucleotides align to TRBD1. CDR1 and CDR2 from the germline V gene are SGDLS and YYNGEE. With V trimmed by 3 bases and J by 7 bases, 14 bases remained unmatched. This CDR3 region has 17 residues. The complete variable domain, with remaining parts taken from reference TRBV9 and TRBJ2-2, reads DSGVTQTPKHLITATGQRVTLRCSPRSGDLSVYWYQQSLDQGLQFLIQYYNGEERAKGNILERFSAQQFPDLHSELNLSSLELGDSALYFCASSADAGTGPIGELFFGEGSRLTVL.

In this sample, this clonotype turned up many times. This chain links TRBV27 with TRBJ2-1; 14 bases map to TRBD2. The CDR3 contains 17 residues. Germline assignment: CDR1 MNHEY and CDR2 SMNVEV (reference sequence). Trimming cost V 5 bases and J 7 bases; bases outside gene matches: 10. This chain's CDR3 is CASSPGPGLAGDNEQFF. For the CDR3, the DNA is TGTGCCAGCAGTCCGGGGCCGGGACTAGCGGGGGATAATGAGCAGTTCTTC.

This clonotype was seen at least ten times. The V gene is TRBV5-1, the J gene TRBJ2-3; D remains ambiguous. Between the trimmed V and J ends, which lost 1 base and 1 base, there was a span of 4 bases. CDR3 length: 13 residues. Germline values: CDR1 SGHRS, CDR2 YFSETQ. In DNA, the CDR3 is TGCGCCAGCAGCTTGTGGGGCACAGATACGCAGTATTTT. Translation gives CASSLWGTDTQYF.